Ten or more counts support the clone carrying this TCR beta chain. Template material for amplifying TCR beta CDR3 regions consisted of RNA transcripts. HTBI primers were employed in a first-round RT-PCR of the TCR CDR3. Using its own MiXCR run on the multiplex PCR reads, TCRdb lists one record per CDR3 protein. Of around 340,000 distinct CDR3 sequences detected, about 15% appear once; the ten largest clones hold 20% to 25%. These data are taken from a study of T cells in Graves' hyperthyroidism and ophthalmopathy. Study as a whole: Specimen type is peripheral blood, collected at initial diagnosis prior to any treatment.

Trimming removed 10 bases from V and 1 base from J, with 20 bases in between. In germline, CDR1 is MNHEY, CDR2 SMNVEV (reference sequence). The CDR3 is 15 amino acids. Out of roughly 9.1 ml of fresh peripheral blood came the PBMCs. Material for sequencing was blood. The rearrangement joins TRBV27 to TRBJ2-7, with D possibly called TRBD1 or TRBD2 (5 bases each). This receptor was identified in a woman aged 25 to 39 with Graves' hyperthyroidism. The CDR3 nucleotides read TGTGCCACCAGGGTGTACGAGGGGCTGTCCTACGAGCAGTACTTC. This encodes CATRVYEGLSYEQYF.